This TCR beta chain was sequenced for a study of cytomegalovirus exposure and HLA in healthy donors. Germline V gene lookup returns CDR1 KGHSH and CDR2 LQKENI. The CDR3 runs 15 residues. With V trimmed by 3 bases and J by 4 bases, 5 bases remained unmatched. Primers for the PCR totalled 60 Vbeta and 13 Jbeta. Profiling relied on immunoSEQ multiplex PCR, and the TCRdb table lists in-frame clones only, not all of them. The table lists under 200,000 clones, about four fifths of them singletons. Sequenced input: PBMCs. The genes are TRBV18 and TRBJ2-2, with 7 positions matching TRBD1. The receptor comes from a man aged 40-50 years in good health and CMV-seropositive. The CDR3 here is CASSPKTGITGELFF. CDR3 DNA sequence: TGTGCCAGCTCACCTAAGACAGGGATCACCGGGGAGCTGTTTTTT.